This T cell receptor (beta chain) was sequenced in a study of T cell changes during pregnancy in multiple sclerosis. The assay was immunoSEQ multiplex PCR, and TCRdb's table has in-frame clones only and misses some. Of some 60,000 clones listed, more than 75% were seen once; the top ten hold 2.5% to 4%. The CDR3 is made up of 15 amino acids. Germline CDR1 reads ENHRY; CDR2 reads SYGVKD. J gave up 4 bases and V 7 bases, and 11 bases lay outside the gene matches. This chain uses TRBV10-3 with TRBJ1-2, with TRBD1 matching over 8 bases. This receptor was identified in a female donor in good health, enrolled as a control in a pregnancy study. Material: peripheral blood, obtained in the first trimester of pregnancy. CDR3 in DNA: TGTGCCATCACCGACTTCGACAGGGGCGGCTATGGCTACACCTTC. Translation: CAITDFDRGGYGYTF.